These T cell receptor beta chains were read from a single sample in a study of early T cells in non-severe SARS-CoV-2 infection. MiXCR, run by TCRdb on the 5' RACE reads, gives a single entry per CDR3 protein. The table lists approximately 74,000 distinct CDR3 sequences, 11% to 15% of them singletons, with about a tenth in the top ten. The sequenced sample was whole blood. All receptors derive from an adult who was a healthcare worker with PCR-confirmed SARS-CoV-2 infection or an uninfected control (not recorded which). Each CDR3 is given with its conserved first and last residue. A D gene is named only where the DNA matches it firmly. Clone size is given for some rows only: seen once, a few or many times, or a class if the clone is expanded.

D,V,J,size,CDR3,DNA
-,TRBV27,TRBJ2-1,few,CASSLTPTDSGSNEQFF,TGTGCCAGCAGTTTGACCCCCACTGACAGTGGGTCAAATGAGCAGTTCTTC
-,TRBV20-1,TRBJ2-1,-,CSAPRTSNEQFF,TGCAGTGCTCCTAGGACTTCTAATGAGCAGTTCTTC
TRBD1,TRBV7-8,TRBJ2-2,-,CASSLIYRGTGELFF,TGTGCCAGCAGCTTAATTTACAGGGGGACGGGGGAGCTGTTTTTT
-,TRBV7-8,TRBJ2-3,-,CASSLVGGRATDTQYF,TGTGCCAGCAGCTTAGTTGGGGGGCGCGCCACAGATACGCAGTATTTT
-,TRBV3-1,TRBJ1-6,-,CASRHTPRNSPLHF,TGTGCCAGCAGACACACACCGAGAAATTCACCCCTCCACTTT
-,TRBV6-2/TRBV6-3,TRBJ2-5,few,CASSRGGGETQYF,TGTGCCAGCAGCAGGGGAGGAGGAGAGACCCAGTACTTC
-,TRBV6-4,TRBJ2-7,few,CASSRRGLHSSYEQYF,TGTGCCAGCAGCAGACGGGGACTCCACAGCTCCTACGAGCAGTACTTC
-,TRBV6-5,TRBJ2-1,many,CASSPRATGAEQFF,TGTGCCAGCAGTCCACGGGCGACCGGCGCGGAGCAGTTCTTC
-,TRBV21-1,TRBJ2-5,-,CASTKTGRGSQETQYF,TGTGCCAGCACCAAAACAGGACGGGGCAGTCAAGAGACCCAGTACTTC
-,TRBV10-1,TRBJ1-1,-,CASSETMNTEAFF,TGCGCCAGCAGTGAGACAATGAACACTGAAGCTTTCTTT
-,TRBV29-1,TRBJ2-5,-,CSGGRQGTQETQYF,TGCAGCGGAGGTAGGCAGGGGACACAAGAGACCCAGTACTTC
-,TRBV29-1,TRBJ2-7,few,CSGGETYEQYF,TGCAGCGGCGGGGAGACCTACGAGCAGTACTTC
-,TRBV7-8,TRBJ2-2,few,CASSRSSWGTGELFF,TGTGCCAGCAGCCGGAGCTCCTGGGGGACCGGGGAGCTGTTTTTT
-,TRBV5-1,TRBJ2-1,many,CASSLDGSYNEQFF,TGCGCCAGCAGCTTGGATGGTTCCTACAATGAGCAGTTCTTC
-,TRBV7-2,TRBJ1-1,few,CASSFRTENTEAFF,TGTGCCAGCAGCTTCAGGACAGAGAACACTGAAGCTTTCTTT
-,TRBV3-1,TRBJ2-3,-,CASSQDYLTAQYF,TGTGCCAGCAGCCAAGACTACCTCACGGCGCAGTATTTT
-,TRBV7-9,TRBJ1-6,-,CASSWTGASSYNSPLHF,TGTGCCAGCAGCTGGACCGGGGCAAGCTCCTATAATTCACCCCTCCACTTT